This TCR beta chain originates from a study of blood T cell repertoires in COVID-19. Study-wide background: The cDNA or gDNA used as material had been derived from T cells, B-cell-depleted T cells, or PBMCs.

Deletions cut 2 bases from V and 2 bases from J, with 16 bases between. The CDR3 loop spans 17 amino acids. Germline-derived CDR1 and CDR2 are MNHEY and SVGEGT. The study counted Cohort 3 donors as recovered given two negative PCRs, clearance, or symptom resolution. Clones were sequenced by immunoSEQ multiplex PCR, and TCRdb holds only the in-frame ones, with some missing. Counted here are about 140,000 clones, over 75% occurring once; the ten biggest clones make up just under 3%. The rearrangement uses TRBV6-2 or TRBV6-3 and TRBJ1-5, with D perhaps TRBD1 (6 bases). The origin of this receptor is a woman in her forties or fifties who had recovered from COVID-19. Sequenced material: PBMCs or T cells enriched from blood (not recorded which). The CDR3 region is CASSYGGGRGGNQPQHF. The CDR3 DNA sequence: TGTGCCAGCAGTTACGGAGGTGGCAGGGGCGGCAATCAGCCCCAGCATTTT.